The clone carrying this T cell receptor beta chain occurred many times. The antigen is undetermined. This entry comes from a study of T cells in Graves' hyperthyroidism and ophthalmopathy. Study-wide points: Prediction of ophthalmopathy progression came a median around 6 months pre-onset.

Amplification yielded TCR beta CDR3 regions, with RNA transcripts as the source. The HTBI set primed first-round TCR CDR3 RT-PCR. TCRdb reanalysed the multiplex PCR reads using MiXCR and keeps one entry per CDR3 protein. The sample carries around 350,000 distinct CDR3 sequences, roughly an eighth recorded once. In patients aged 18 to 65, hyperthyroidism was newly diagnosed, with duration under 2 months. Lactation, pregnancy, other autoimmune disease or uncontrolled infection excluded patients. CDR3 length equals 13 residues. V was trimmed by 0 bases and J by 6 bases, leaving 6 bases between them. CDR1 and CDR2 (germline): LGHDT, YNNKEL (reference sequence).

The clonotype originates from a woman between 18 and 29 years old with Graves' hyperthyroidism. Sequenced sample: blood. V is TRBV3-1 and J is TRBJ1-5; no clear D gene. The CDR3 nucleotides read TGTGCCAGCAGCCAAGATGTAGGTCAGCCCCAGCATTTT. Translating it yields CASSQDVGQPQHF.